This TCR beta chain was recovered during a study of graft-versus-host responses after intestinal transplantation. Background on the study: Recipients had multivisceral, liver-intestinal, or isolated intestinal transplants. Induction using anti-thymocyte globulin, followed by tacrolimus and steroids for roughly 3 years, was given to all recipients. The study, taken as a whole, reports: Recipient marrow showed GvH clones, some seen first in ileum or blood.

TCRdb's table, derived via immunoSEQ multiplex PCR, lists solely in-frame clones and lacks some. The table includes 41,000 or so clones, 90% to 95% detected once. Points on this clone: Its matching antigen is unknown.

The CDR3 extends over 13 amino acids. Germline lookup yields CDR1 SEHNR and CDR2 FQNEAQ (reference sequence). V was cut by 9 bases and J by 1 base, with 10 bases left in between. Sample: unstimulated CD8+ T cells sorted from spleen or lymph node cells, taken before transplant. The source is a human donor who was the organ donor for an intestinal transplant. V usage is TRBV7-9 and J usage is TRBJ2-1, with unresolved D. CDR3 loop: CASSRVSYNEQFF. CDR3 sequence (DNA): TGTGCCAGTAGCCGGGTTTCCTACAATGAGCAGTTCTTC.